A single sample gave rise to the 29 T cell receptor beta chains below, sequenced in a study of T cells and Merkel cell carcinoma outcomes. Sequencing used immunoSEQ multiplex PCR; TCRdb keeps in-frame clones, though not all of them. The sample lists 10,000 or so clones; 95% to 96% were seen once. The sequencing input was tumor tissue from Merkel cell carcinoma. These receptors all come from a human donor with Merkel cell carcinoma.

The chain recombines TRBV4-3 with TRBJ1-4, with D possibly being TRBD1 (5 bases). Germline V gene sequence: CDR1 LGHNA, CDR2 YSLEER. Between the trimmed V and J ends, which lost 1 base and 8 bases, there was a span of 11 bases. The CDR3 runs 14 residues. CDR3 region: CASSQVAGREKLFF. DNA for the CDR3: TGCGCCAGCAGCCAAGTGGCAGGGCGGGAAAAACTGTTTTTT.

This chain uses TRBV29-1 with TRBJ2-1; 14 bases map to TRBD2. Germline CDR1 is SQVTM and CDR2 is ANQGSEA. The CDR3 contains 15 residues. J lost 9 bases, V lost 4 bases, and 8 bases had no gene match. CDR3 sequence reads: CSVVGTSGSGGEQFF. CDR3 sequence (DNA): TGCAGCGTTGTCGGGACTAGCGGGAGCGGAGGTGAGCAGTTCTTC.

CDR3 loop: CASSLPLAAISNTGELFF. CDR3 nucleotides: TGCGCCAGCAGCTTGCCCCTAGCGGCTATTTCGAACACCGGGGAGCTGTTTTTT. The rearrangement uses TRBV5-1 and TRBJ2-2; 7 bases map to TRBD2. Germline-derived CDR1 and CDR2 are SGHRS and YFSETQ. With 1 base clipped from V and 0 bases from J, the junction kept 9 bases outside the gene matches. This CDR3 region has 18 residues.

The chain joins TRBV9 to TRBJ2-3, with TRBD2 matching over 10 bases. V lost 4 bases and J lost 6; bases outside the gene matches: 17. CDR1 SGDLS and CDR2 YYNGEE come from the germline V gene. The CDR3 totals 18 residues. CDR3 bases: TGTGCCAGCAGCCTGGGGCTAGCGGGAGTAAGTGGTCCCGATACGCAGTATTTT. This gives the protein CASSLGLAGVSGPDTQYF.

This chain's CDR3 is CSVGGGRYEQYF. The CDR3, as DNA: TGCAGCGTAGGAGGGGGCCGGTACGAGCAGTACTTC. The genes are TRBV29-1 and TRBJ2-7; D is possibly TRBD1 (7 bases). The CDR3 contains 12 residues. Germline V gene sequence: CDR1 SQVTM, CDR2 ANQGSEA. Trimming left V 6 bases short and J 4 bases short, with 13 bases between.

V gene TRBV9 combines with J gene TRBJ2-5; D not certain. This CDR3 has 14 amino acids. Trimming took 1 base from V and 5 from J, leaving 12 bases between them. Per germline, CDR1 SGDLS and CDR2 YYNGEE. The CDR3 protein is CASSVNPLGETQYF. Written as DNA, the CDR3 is TGTGCCAGCAGCGTAAATCCCCTTGGGGAGACCCAGTACTTC.

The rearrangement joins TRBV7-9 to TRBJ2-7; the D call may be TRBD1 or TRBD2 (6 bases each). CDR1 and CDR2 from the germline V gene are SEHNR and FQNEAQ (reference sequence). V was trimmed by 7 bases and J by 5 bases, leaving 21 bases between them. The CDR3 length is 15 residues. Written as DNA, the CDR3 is TGTGCCAGCACCCCCCCCCGGGGGCCCTTGAACGAGCAGTACTTC. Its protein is CASTPPRGPLNEQYF.

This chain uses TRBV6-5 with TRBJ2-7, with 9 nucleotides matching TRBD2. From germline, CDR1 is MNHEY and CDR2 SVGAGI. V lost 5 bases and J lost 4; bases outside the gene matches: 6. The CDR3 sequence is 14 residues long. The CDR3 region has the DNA TGTGCCAGCAGTCATCGGGGACTAGCATACGAGCAGTACTTC. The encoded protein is CASSHRGLAYEQYF.

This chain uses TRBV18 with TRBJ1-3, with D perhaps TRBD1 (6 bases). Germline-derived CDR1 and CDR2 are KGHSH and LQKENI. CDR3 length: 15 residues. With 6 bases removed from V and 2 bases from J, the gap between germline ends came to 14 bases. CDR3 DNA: TGTGCCAGCTCTTCAGGGGTAATGGCTGGAAACACCATATATTTT. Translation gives CASSSGVMAGNTIYF.

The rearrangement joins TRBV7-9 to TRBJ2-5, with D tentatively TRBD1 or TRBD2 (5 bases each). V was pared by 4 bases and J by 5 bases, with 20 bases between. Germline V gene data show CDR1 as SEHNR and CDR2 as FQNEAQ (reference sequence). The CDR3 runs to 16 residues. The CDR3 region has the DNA TGTGCCAGCAGCTCCAGGGTCGGACTTGGCGAGGAGACCCAGTACTTC. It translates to CASSSRVGLGEETQYF.

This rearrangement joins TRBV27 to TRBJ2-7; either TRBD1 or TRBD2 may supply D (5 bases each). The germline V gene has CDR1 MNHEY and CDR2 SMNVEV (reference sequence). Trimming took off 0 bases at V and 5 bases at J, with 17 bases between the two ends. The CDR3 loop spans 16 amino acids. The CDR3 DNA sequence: TGTGCCAGCAGTTTATCGGTATTGGCAGGGAGAAACGAGCAGTACTTC. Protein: CASSLSVLAGRNEQYF.

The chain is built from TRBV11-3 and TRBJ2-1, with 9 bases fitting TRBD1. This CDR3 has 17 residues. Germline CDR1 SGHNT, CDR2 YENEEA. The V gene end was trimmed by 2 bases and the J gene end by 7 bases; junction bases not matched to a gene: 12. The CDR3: CASSLSTGGHRGNEQFF. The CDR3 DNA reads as TGTGCCAGCAGCTTATCGACAGGGGGACATCGTGGGAATGAGCAGTTCTTC.

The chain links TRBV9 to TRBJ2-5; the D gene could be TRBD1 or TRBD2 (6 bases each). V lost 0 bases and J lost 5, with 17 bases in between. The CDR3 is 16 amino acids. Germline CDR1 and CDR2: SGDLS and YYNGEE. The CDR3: CASSVEPAGGLETQYF. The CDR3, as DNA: TGTGCCAGCAGCGTAGAACCAGCCGGGGGCTTGGAGACCCAGTACTTC.

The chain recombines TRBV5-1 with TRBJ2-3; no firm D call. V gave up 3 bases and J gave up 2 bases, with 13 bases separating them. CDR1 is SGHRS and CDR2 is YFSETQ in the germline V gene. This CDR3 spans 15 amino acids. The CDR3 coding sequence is TGCGCCAGCAGCTCGGGCTACTATAACACAGATACGCAGTATTTT. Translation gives CASSSGYYNTDTQYF. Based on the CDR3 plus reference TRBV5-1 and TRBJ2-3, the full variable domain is KAGVTQTPRYLIKTRGQQVTLSCSPISGHRSVSWYQQTPGQGLQFLFEYFSETQRNKGNFPGRFSGRQFSNSRSEMNVSTLELGDSALYLCASSSGYYNTDTQYFGPGTRLTVL.

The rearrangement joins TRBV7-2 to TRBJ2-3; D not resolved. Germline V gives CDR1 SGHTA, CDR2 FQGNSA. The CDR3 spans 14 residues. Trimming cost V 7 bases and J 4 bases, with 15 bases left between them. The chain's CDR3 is CASTTKQHPDTQYF. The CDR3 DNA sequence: TGTGCCAGCACCACCAAACAGCATCCAGATACGCAGTATTTT.

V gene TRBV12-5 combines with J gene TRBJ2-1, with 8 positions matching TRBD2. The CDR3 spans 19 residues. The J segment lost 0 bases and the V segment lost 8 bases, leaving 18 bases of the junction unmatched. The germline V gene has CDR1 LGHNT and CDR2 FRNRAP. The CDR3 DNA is TGTGCTAGTTCCCCCGGCACGCGGGGGAGCGGGAGCTCCTACAATGAGCAGTTCTTC. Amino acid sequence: CASSPGTRGSGSSYNEQFF. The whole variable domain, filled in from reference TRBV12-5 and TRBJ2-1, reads DARVTQTPRHKVTEMGQEVTMRCQPILGHNTVFWYRQTMMQGLELLAYFRNRAPLDDSGMPKDRFSAEMPDATLATLKIQPSEPRDSAVYFCASSPGTRGSGSSYNEQFFGPGTRLTVL.

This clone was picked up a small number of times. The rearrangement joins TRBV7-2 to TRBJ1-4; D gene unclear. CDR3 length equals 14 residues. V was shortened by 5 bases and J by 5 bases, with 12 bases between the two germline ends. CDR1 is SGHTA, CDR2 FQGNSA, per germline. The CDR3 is CASSQMAANEKLFF. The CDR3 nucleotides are TGTGCCAGCAGCCAAATGGCAGCCAATGAAAAACTGTTTTTT. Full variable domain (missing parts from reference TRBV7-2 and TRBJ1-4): GAGVSQSPSNKVTEKGKDVELRCDPISGHTALYWYRQSLGQGLEFLIYFQGNSAPDKSGLPSDRFSAERTGGSVSTLTIQRTQQEDSAVYLCASSQMAANEKLFFGSGTQLSVL.

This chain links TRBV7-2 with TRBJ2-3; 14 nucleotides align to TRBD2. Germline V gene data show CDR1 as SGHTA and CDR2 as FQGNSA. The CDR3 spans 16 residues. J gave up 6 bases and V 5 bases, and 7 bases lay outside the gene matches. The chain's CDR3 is CASSRRLAGGGDTQYF. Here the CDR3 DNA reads TGTGCCAGCAGCCGGCGACTAGCGGGAGGGGGGGATACGCAGTATTTT.

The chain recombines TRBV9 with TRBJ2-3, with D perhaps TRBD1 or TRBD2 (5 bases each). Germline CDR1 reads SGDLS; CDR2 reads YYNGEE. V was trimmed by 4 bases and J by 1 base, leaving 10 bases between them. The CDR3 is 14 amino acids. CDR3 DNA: TGTGCCAGCAGCTCCCGGGACCGCACAGATACGCAGTATTTT. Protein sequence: CASSSRDRTDTQYF.

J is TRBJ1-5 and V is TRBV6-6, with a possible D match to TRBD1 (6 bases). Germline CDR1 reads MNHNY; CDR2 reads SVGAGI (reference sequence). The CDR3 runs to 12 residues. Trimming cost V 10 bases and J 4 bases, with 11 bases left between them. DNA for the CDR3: TGTGCCACCGGACAGTCGAATCAGCCCCAGCATTTT. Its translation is CATGQSNQPQHF.

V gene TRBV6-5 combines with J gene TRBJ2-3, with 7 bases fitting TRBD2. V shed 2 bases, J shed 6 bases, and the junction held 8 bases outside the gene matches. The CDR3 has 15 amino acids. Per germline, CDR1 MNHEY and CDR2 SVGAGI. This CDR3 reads CASSYTAGAPDTQYF. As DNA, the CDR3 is TGTGCCAGCAGTTACACGGCGGGAGCCCCTGATACGCAGTATTTT.

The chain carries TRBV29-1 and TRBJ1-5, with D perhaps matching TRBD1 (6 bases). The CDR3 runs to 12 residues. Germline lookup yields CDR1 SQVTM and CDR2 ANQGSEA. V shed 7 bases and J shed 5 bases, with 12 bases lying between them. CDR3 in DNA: TGCAGCGCCGGGGGCGCCCATCAGCCCCAGCATTTT. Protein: CSAGGAHQPQHF. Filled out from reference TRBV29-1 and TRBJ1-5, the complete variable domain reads SAVISQKPSRDICQRGTSLTIQCQVDSQVTMMFWYRQQPGQSLTLIATANQGSEATYESGFVIDKFPISRPNLTFSTLTVSNMSPEDSSIYLCSAGGAHQPQHFGDGTRLSIL.

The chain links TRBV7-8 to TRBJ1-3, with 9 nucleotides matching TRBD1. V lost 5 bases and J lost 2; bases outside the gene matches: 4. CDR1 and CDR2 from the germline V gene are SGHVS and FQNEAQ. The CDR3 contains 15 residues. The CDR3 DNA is TGTGCCAGCAGCCTGGGACAGGGAGCTGGAAACACCATATATTTT. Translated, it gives CASSLGQGAGNTIYF.

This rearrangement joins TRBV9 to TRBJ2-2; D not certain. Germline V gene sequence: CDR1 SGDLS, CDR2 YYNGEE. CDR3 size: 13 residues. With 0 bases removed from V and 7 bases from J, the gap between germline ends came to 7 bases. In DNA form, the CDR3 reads TGTGCCAGCAGCGTAGTGGGAATCGGGGAGCTGTTTTTT. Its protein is CASSVVGIGELFF.

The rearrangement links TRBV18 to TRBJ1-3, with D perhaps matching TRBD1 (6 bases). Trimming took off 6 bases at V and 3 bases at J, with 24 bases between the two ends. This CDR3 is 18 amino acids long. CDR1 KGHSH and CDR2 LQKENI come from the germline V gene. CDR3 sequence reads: CASSGGAAATQFGNTIYF. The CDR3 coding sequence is TGTGCCAGCTCTGGGGGGGCGGCAGCGACTCAATTTGGAAACACCATATATTTT.

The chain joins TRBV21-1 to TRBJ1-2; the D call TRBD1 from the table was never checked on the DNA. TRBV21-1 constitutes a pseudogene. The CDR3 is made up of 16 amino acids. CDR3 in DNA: TGTGCCAGCAGCAAAAACCGGGACAAAAAAAACTATGGCTACACCTTC. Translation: CASSKNRDKKNYGYTF.

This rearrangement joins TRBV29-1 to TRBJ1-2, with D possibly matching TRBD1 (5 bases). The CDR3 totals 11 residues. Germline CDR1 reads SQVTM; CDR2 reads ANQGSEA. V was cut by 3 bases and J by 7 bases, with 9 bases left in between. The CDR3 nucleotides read TGCAGCGTTGACGCCAGGGTTGGCTACACCTTC. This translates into CSVDARVGYTF.

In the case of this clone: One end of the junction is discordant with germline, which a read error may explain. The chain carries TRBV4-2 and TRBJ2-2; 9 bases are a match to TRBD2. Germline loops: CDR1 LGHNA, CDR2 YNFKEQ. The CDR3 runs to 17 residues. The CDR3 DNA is TGTGCCAGCAGTCAAGATAGGGGAGCGGGAGGAACCGGGGAGCTGTTTTTT. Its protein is CASSQDRGAGGTGELFF.

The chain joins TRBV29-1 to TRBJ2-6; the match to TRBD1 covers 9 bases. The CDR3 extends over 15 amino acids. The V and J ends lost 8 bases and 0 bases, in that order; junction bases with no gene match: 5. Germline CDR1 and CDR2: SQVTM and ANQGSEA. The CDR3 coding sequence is TGCAGCACTGGGACAGGGAGCTCTGGGGCCAACGTCCTGACTTTC. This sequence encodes CSTGTGSSGANVLTF.